This T cell receptor beta chain came from a study of T cells expressing NK-cell markers. Study background: In sorted CD3+CD56+NKG2C+, CD3+CD56+NKG2C- and CD3+CD56-NKG2C+ T cells, TCR beta repertoires were obtained. Sequenced donors, eight in total, included seven who were HCMV-seropositive and one who was seronegative. Study-level findings and limits: Expanded NKG2C+ T cell clones had unclear HCMV specificity.

The CDR3 totals 14 residues. Remarks on this clonotype: The antigen is undetermined.

Each CDR3 protein gets one entry in TCRdb, which reprocessed the 5' RACE reads and gives no DNA. In all, the sample yields about 160,000 distinct CDR3 sequences. Sequencing was done on a sample of blood T cells: a sorted CD56 or NKG2C T cell subset, CD4+ or CD8+ T cells, or bulk PBMC T cells (not recorded which). The chain uses TRBV12-3 or TRBV12-4 and TRBJ2-7; with no DNA, the TCRdb D assignment of TRBD2 cannot be verified. The source is a woman aged 18-70 years in good health. The CDR3: CASSLAVAGREQYF.